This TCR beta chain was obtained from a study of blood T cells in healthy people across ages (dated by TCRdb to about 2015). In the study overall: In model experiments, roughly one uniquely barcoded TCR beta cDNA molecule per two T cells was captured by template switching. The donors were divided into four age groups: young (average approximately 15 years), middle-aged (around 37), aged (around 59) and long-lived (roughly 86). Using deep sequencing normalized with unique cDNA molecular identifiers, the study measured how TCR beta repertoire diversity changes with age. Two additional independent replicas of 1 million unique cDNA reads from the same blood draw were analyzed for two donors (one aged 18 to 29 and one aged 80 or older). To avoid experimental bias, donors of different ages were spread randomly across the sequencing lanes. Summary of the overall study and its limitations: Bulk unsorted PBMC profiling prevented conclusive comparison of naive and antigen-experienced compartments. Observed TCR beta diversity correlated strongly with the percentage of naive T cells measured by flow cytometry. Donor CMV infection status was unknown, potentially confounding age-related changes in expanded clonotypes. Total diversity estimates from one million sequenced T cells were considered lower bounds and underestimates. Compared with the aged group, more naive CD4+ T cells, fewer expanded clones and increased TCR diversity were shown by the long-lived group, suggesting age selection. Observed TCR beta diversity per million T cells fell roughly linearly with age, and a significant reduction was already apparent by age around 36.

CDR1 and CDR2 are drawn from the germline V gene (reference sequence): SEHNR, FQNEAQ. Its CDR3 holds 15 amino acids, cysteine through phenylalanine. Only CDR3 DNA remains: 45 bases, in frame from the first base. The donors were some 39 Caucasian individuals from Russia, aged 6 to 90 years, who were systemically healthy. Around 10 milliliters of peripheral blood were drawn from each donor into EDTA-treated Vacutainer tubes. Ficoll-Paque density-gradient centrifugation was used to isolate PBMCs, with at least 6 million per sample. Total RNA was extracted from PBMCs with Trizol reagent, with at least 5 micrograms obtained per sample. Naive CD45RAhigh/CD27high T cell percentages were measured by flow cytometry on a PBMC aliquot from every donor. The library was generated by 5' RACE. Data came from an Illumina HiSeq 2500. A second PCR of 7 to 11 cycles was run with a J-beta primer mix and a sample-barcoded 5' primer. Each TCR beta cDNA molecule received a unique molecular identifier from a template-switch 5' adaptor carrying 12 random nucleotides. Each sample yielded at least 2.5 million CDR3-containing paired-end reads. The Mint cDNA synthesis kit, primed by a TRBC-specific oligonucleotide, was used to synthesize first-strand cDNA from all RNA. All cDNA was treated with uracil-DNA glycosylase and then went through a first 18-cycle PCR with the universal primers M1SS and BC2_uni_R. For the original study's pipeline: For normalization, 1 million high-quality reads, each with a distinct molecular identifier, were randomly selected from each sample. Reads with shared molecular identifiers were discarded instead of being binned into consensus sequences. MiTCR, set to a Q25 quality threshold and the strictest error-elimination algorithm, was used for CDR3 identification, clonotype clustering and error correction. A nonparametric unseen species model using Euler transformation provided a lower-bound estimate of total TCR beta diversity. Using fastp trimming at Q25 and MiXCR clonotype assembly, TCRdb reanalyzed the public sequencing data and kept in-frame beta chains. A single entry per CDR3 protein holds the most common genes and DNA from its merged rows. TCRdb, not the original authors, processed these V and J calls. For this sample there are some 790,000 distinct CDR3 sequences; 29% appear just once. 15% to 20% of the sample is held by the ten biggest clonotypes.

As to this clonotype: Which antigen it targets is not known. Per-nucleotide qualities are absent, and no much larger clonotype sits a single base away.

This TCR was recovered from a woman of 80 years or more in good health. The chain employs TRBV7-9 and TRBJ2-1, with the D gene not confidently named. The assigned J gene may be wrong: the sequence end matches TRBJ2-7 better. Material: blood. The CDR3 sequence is CASSHGRSSYNEQYF. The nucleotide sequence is TGTGCCAGCAGCCACGGACGGTCCTCCTACAATGAGCAGTACTTC.